A single sample is the source of the 26 T cell receptor beta chains below, sequenced in a study of beta chain features in type 1 diabetes. Expressed TCRB transcripts were sequenced because the isolated RNA had all been reverse transcribed beforehand. The repertoire was sequenced with immunoSEQ multiplex PCR; TCRdb's copy has only in-frame clones and lacks some. The profile shows hundreds of thousands of clones, roughly 16% of them singletons. The specimen sequenced was naive CD4+ T cells from blood. These receptors were collected from a woman under 30 in good health.

The chain is built from TRBV7-3 and TRBJ2-1, with TRBD2 matching 8 bases. The CDR3 contains 13 residues. The trim removed 5 bases at V and 10 bases at J, leaving 7 bases unmatched. Per the germline V gene, CDR1 is SGHTA and CDR2 is FQGTGA. The CDR3 protein is CASSPGTSGEQFF. The CDR3 DNA is TGTGCCAGCAGCCCCGGGACTAGTGGGGAGCAGTTCTTC.

This clone has only a few counts. The rearrangement joins TRBV4-2 to TRBJ1-2, with D possibly being TRBD1 (5 bases). Germline V gives CDR1 LGHNA, CDR2 YNFKEQ. Trimming cost V 0 bases and J 4 bases, with 15 bases left between them. The CDR3 contains 16 residues. CDR3 in amino acids: CASSQESREVLYGYTF. CDR3 in DNA: TGTGCCAGCAGCCAAGAAAGCAGGGAGGTACTCTATGGCTACACCTTC.

This clone has just a few counts. This chain uses TRBV6-5 with TRBJ2-2; perhaps TRBD2 as D (5 bases). The CDR3 consists of 14 residues. V was pared by 5 bases and J by 1 base, with 8 bases between. Looked up from germline, CDR1 is MNHEY and CDR2 is SVGAGI. The CDR3 DNA follows: TGTGCCAGCAGTGGACTGGGGAACACCGGGGAGCTGTTTTTT. The encoded protein is CASSGLGNTGELFF.

This clone was found a few times. This chain links TRBV20-1 with TRBJ2-1; the D gene could be TRBD1 or TRBD2 (5 bases each). The CDR3 totals 11 residues. V shed 6 bases and J shed 8 bases, with 11 bases lying between them. CDR1 is DFQATT, CDR2 SNEGSKA, per germline (reference sequence). In nucleotides, the CDR3 is TGCAGTGCAGAGAGGGGCGATGAGCAGTTCTTC. Amino acids: CSAERGDEQFF.

This clone was observed a handful of times. In DNA form, the CDR3 reads TGTGCCAGCAGCTTAGGACCCAAGGGCTCCTACAATGAGCAGTTCTTC. It codes for CASSLGPKGSYNEQFF. This chain joins TRBV11-2 and TRBJ2-1, with no clear D. Germline V lookup: CDR1 SGHAT, CDR2 FQNNGV. This CDR3 has 16 amino acids. Trimming took off 1 base at V and 0 bases at J, with 10 bases between the two ends.

Only a few counts were recorded for this clone. The chain uses TRBV7-6 and TRBJ2-1; possibly TRBD2 for D (5 bases). V lost 5 bases and J 4 bases, leaving 9 bases between the germline ends. The CDR3 is 13 residues long. CDR1 is SGHVS, CDR2 FNYEAQ, per germline. CDR3 protein: CASSKRGYNEQFF. The CDR3 DNA sequence: TGTGCCAGCAGCAAACGGGGATACAATGAGCAGTTCTTC. Full variable domain (rest looked up from reference TRBV7-6 and TRBJ2-1): GAGVSQSPRYKVTKRGQDVALRCDPISGHVSLYWYRQALGQGPEFLTYFNYEAQQDKSGLPNDRFSAERPEGSISTLTIQRTEQRDSAMYRCASSKRGYNEQFFGPGTRLTVL.

The chain joins TRBV9 to TRBJ2-3; D might be TRBD2 (6 bases). The length of the CDR3 is 16 residues. Germline V gene sequence: CDR1 SGDLS, CDR2 YYNGEE. Trimming left V 4 bases short and J 0 bases short, with 15 bases between. The DNA of the CDR3 is TGTGCCAGCAGCCCCCGGTCTGGGACTAGCACAGATACGCAGTATTTT. As protein: CASSPRSGTSTDTQYF.

This clone has a handful of counts. The rearrangement joins TRBV15 to TRBJ2-7; a weak D match, TRBD2 (6 bases). This CDR3 has 14 residues. CDR1 LNHNV and CDR2 YYDKDF come from the germline V gene (reference sequence). V lost 5 bases and J 0 bases, leaving 11 bases between the germline ends. As DNA, the CDR3 is TGTGCCACCAGCGTCGGAGGGAGCTCCTACGAGCAGTACTTC. This encodes CATSVGGSSYEQYF.

This chain links TRBV7-3 with TRBJ2-3, with D possibly matching TRBD1 (6 bases). This CDR3 is built from 14 residues. Germline loops: CDR1 SGHTA, CDR2 FQGTGA. V was cut by 5 bases and J by 1 base, with 10 bases left in between. CDR3 bases: TGTGCCAGCAGCGCGACAGGACGCACAGATACGCAGTATTTT. Its translation: CASSATGRTDTQYF. Full variable domain (missing parts from reference TRBV7-3 and TRBJ2-3): GAGVSQTPSNKVTEKGKYVELRCDPISGHTALYWYRQSLGQGPEFLIYFQGTGAADDSGLPNDRFFAVRPEGSVSTLKIQRTERGDSAVYLCASSATGRTDTQYFGPGTRLTVL.

The chain combines TRBV27 with TRBJ1-3, with TRBD1 as a possible D gene (5 bases). Trimming cost V 2 bases and J 2 bases, with 10 bases left between them. This CDR3 has 15 residues. The V gene's germline CDR1 is MNHEY and CDR2 SMNVEV (reference sequence). CDR3 bases: TGTGCCAGCAGTTTACGGGGGTCCGCTGGAAACACCATATATTTT. Translated: CASSLRGSAGNTIYF.

J is TRBJ2-7 and V is TRBV25-1; no definite D call. The ends were cut back, 4 bases at V and 7 bases at J, with 17 bases in the middle. Germline values: CDR1 MGHDK, CDR2 SYGVNS. The CDR3 length is 14 residues. The CDR3 DNA is TGTGCCAGCAGTGGGTACTACGGTCGTCGAGAGCAGTACTTC. Its protein product is CASSGYYGRREQYF.

J is TRBJ2-2 and V is TRBV15; 10 bases align to TRBD1. The CDR3 runs to 15 residues. Per germline, CDR1 LNHNV and CDR2 YYDKDF (reference sequence). V lost 5 bases to trimming and J lost 5 bases; unmatched junction nucleotides: 5. The CDR3 nucleotides read TGTGCCACCAGCTCCCGGGACAGGGGAACCGGGGAGCTGTTTTTT. The encoded protein is CATSSRDRGTGELFF.

The V call is TRBV9, the J call TRBJ2-1; D is perhaps TRBD2 (5 bases). The CDR3 extends over 16 amino acids. Germline lookup yields CDR1 SGDLS and CDR2 YYNGEE. V lost 0 bases and J 5 bases, leaving 15 bases between the germline ends. DNA for the CDR3: TGTGCCAGCAGCGTAGTAAAGCGGCTAAACCACAATGAGCAGTTCTTC. It yields the protein CASSVVKRLNHNEQFF.

The chain employs TRBV15 and TRBJ1-4; no clear D. V shed 1 base and J shed 5 bases, with 11 bases lying between them. The CDR3 loop spans 15 amino acids. CDR1 LNHNV and CDR2 YYDKDF come from the germline V gene (reference sequence). CDR3 nucleotide sequence: TGTGCCACCAGCAGAGGCGGTCAGAAGAATGAAAAACTGTTTTTT. Amino acid sequence: CATSRGGQKNEKLFF.

This clone was counted a few times. The chain employs TRBV6-5 and TRBJ1-4; D unclear. CDR3 length equals 15 residues. Germline V gene lookup returns CDR1 MNHEY and CDR2 SVGAGI. V lost 6 bases to trimming and J lost 6 bases, with 17 bases between them. DNA of the CDR3: TGTGCCAGCAGATCGAACCCAGGTTGGGATGAAAAACTGTTTTTT. It is translated as CASRSNPGWDEKLFF.

This clone came up a few times. The chain recombines TRBV7-9 with TRBJ2-5, with D tentatively TRBD1 or TRBD2 (7 bases each). Germline assignment: CDR1 SEHNR and CDR2 FQNEAQ (reference sequence). The V gene lost 1 base and the J gene lost 4 bases, with 13 bases spanning the gap. This CDR3 comprises 15 residues. CDR3 sequence reads: CASSLGTRGGETQYF. The CDR3 nucleotides are TGTGCCAGCAGCTTAGGAACCAGGGGGGGAGAGACCCAGTACTTC.

This clone has more than one count but fewer than ten. The chain has TRBV7-9 and TRBJ2-7, with D tentatively TRBD2 (5 bases). CDR1 is SEHNR, CDR2 FQNEAQ, per germline (reference sequence). The ends were cut back, 5 bases at V and 0 bases at J, with 20 bases in the middle. This CDR3 has 17 amino acids. For the CDR3, the DNA is TGTGCCAGCAGCCTTGACGATTGGGCAGACTACTCCTACGAGCAGTACTTC. This translates into CASSLDDWADYSYEQYF. The variable domain in full, completed from reference TRBV7-9 and TRBJ2-7, reads DTGVSQNPRHKITKRGQNVTFRCDPISEHNRLYWYRQTLGQGPEFLTYFQNEAQLEKSRLLSDRFSAERPKGSFSTLEIQRTEQGDSAMYLCASSLDDWADYSYEQYFGPGTRLTVT.

This rearrangement joins TRBV7-2 to TRBJ2-2; D unresolved. V was clipped by 5 bases and J by 7 bases, with 14 bases between them. The CDR3 length is 14 residues. Germline V lookup: CDR1 SGHTA, CDR2 FQGNSA. CDR3: CASSDKTILGELFF. DNA for the CDR3: TGTGCCAGCAGCGACAAGACGATCCTCGGGGAGCTGTTTTTT.

CDR3 sequence (DNA): TGTGCCAGCAGCCAGAGTCGCGAGTCAGATACGCAGTATTTT. Its protein is CASSQSRESDTQYF. This chain connects TRBV7-2 to TRBJ2-3; D is ambiguous. The CDR3 has 14 amino acids. Germline V CDR1 and CDR2: SGHTA, FQGNSA. V was clipped by 5 bases and J by 4 bases, with 13 bases between them.

The genes are TRBV5-4 and TRBJ2-1; possibly TRBD2 for D (6 bases). CDR3 length: 12 residues. Germline CDR1 is SGHNT and CDR2 is YYREEE (reference sequence). V was shortened by 2 bases and J by 14 bases, with 14 bases between the two germline ends. As DNA, the CDR3 is TGTGCCAGCAGCTTCCCGGGAGCCAAGGAGTTCTTC. It encodes CASSFPGAKEFF.

The chain is built from TRBV2 and TRBJ2-5; D is uncertain. The germline CDR1 and CDR2 sequences are SNHLY and FYNNEI. CDR3 size: 13 residues. V was shortened by 6 bases and J by 6 bases, with 14 bases between the two germline ends. The CDR3, as DNA: TGTGCCAGCAGATTTGGCCTCCGACAGACCCAGTACTTC. Translating gives CASRFGLRQTQYF.

There are a few counts of this clone. This CDR3 is also generated by other DNA sequences in the sample. J is TRBJ2-2 and V is TRBV5-4; D is uncertain. Trimming cost V 0 bases and J 2 bases, with 5 bases left between them. Per the germline V gene, CDR1 is SGHNT and CDR2 is YYREEE (reference sequence). The CDR3 length is 14 residues. The CDR3 DNA follows: TGTGCCAGCAGCTTGGACCCCAACACCGGGGAGCTGTTTTTT. It specifies CASSLDPNTGELFF. The complete variable domain, with remaining parts taken from reference TRBV5-4 and TRBJ2-2, reads ETGVTQSPTHLIKTRGQQVTLRCSSQSGHNTVSWYQQALGQGPQFIFQYYREEENGRGNFPPRFSGLQFPNYSSELNVNALELDDSALYLCASSLDPNTGELFFGEGSRLTVL.

This clone was seen only a few times. V and J are TRBV27 and TRBJ2-3, with 10 bases identical to TRBD2. V trimming: 3 bases; J trimming: 5 bases; junction bases outside the gene matches: 8. The CDR3 contains 16 residues. Germline V CDR1 and CDR2: MNHEY, SMNVEV (reference sequence). CDR3 nucleotides: TGTGCCAGCAGTTTTCTTAGCGGGAGGTGGATAGATACGCAGTATTTT. Encoded protein: CASSFLSGRWIDTQYF.

Only a few counts were recorded for this clone. The gene calls are TRBV5-1 and TRBJ2-7, with 9 bases fitting TRBD1. V dropped 1 base and J dropped 0; count of bases not matched to a gene: 5. The CDR3 is 16 residues long. Germline V gene sequence: CDR1 SGHRS, CDR2 YFSETQ. The CDR3 region has the DNA TGCGCCAGCAGCTTGAGCGGACAGGGGAGCTCCTACGAGCAGTACTTC. It translates to CASSLSGQGSSYEQYF.

A few counts support this clone. The chain carries TRBV7-9 and TRBJ2-7, with unresolved D. V dropped 2 bases and J dropped 6 bases, with 8 bases sitting between them. Per germline, CDR1 SEHNR and CDR2 FQNEAQ (reference sequence). The CDR3 consists of 12 residues. The CDR3 region has the DNA TGTGCCAGCAGCTTAATAGGTAGCGAGCAGTACTTC. This sequence encodes CASSLIGSEQYF.

There are a few counts of this clone. J is TRBJ2-2 and V is TRBV7-9; 7 bases align to TRBD1. CDR3 length equals 13 residues. Looked up from germline, CDR1 is SEHNR and CDR2 is FQNEAQ (reference sequence). V gave up 4 bases and J gave up 6 bases; unmatched junction bases: 2. CDR3 nucleotides: TGTGCCAGCAGCTACGACAGGGCCGGGGAGCTGTTTTTT. It specifies CASSYDRAGELFF.